This T cell receptor (beta chain) was documented in a study of cytomegalovirus exposure and HLA in healthy donors. Study results and limitations: Immune exposure information comprised only CMV serostatus.

Germline values: CDR1 MNHNS, CDR2 SASEGT. The CDR3 has 14 residues. Trimming cost V 8 bases and J 0 bases, with 11 bases left between them. On this clone: Its antigen is still unknown.

With 60 Vbeta and 13 Jbeta primers, the PCR was carried out. Produced via immunoSEQ multiplex PCR; TCRdb's table is partial and in-frame only. The sample holds tens of thousands of clones, over 70% seen once. The receptor's source is a man aged 45-65 years in good health and CMV-seronegative. The specimen sequenced was PBMCs. The genes are TRBV6-1 and TRBJ1-5; unclear D gene. In DNA, the CDR3 is TGTGCCAGCCGGACGGACTATAGCAATCAGCCCCAGCATTTT. Translating it yields CASRTDYSNQPQHF.